Listed here are 14 T cell receptor beta chains from one sample, sequenced in a study of T cell repertoires in cytomegalovirus infection. One entry per CDR3 protein results from TCRdb running MiXCR on the reads. The table shows around 630,000 distinct CDR3 sequences, with roughly 24% occurring only once. The specimen was CD8+ T cells from PBMCs. The receptors derive from a human donor in good health (CMV status not recorded). Some clones in this sample may be carry-over from other donors' samples.

The rearrangement links TRBV7-9 to TRBJ2-1, with 10 positions matching TRBD2. There are 15 residues in the CDR3. In germline, CDR1 is SEHNR, CDR2 FQNEAQ (reference sequence). Trimming removed 6 bases from V and 5 bases from J; junction bases left unmatched: 7. Here the CDR3 reads CASRDTSGENNEQFF. The CDR3 bases are TGTGCCAGCAGGGATACTAGCGGGGAGAACAATGAGCAGTTCTTC.

The chain recombines TRBV6-8 with TRBJ1-5; possibly TRBD1 for D (5 bases). This CDR3 contains 20 residues. The V end lost 2 bases, the J end lost 7 bases, and 30 bases lay between the germline ends. Germline V gene lookup returns CDR1 MNHGY and CDR2 SAAAGT. The CDR3 spells CASSYGNFLFDSRDPQPQHF. CDR3 nucleotide sequence: TGTGCCAGCAGTTACGGGAATTTTTTATTTGATAGCAGGGATCCGCAGCCCCAGCATTTT.

This clonotype occurred a few times. The chain links TRBV12-3 or TRBV12-4 to TRBJ1-1, with TRBD1 identical over 9 bases. V lost 3 bases and J lost 6; bases outside the gene matches: 5. CDR3 size: 14 residues. CDR3 coding DNA: TGTGCCAGCAGTTTTGGACAGGGGAGCGCTGAAGCTTTCTTT. As protein: CASSFGQGSAEAFF.

This clonotype turned up a few times. The genes are TRBV14 and TRBJ2-3; a weak D match, TRBD1 (6 bases). CDR3 size: 14 residues. V lost 2 bases to trimming and J lost 6 bases, with 12 bases between them. CDR1 and CDR2 (germline): SGHDN, FVKESK. Here the CDR3 DNA reads TGTGCCAGCAGCCAACAAGACAGGCCTGATACGCAGTATTTT. Amino acids: CASSQQDRPDTQYF.

This clonotype was observed at least ten times. V and J are TRBV7-2 and TRBJ2-2, with 9 nucleotides matching TRBD2. CDR3 length: 17 residues. V trimming: 4 bases; J trimming: 5 bases; junction bases outside the gene matches: 11. Germline CDR1 SGHTA, CDR2 FQGNSA. The CDR3: CASSSPEQRGVTGELFF. DNA of the CDR3: TGTGCCAGCAGCTCCCCAGAACAGCGGGGGGTAACCGGGGAGCTGTTTTTT.

This clonotype was recorded a few times. J is TRBJ2-3 and V is TRBV27; TRBD1 might be the D (6 bases). Trimming removed 4 bases at V and 5 bases at J, with 19 bases between. The CDR3 is 16 amino acids. The germline V gene encodes CDR1 MNHEY and CDR2 SMNVEV (reference sequence). This CDR3 reads CASSSLPDRFLDTQYF. The CDR3 DNA reads as TGTGCCAGCAGTTCCCTGCCTGACAGGTTTCTAGATACGCAGTATTTT.

There are a few counts of this clonotype. The rearrangement uses TRBV12-3 or TRBV12-4 and TRBJ2-7; D tentatively fits TRBD1 or TRBD2 (5 bases each). Trimming took off 4 bases at V and 7 bases at J, with 11 bases between the two ends. The CDR3 runs 12 residues. The chain's CDR3 is CASSSGTGEQYV. CDR3 sequence (DNA): TGTGCCAGCAGTTCCGGGACGGGAGAGCAGTACGTC.

This clonotype was observed at least ten times. A junction end diverges from the germline sequence, so it may reflect a read error. The V gene is TRBV7-7, the J gene TRBJ2-5, with D perhaps TRBD2 (6 bases). This CDR3 has 13 residues. Germline lookup yields CDR1 SSHAT and CDR2 FNYEAQ (reference sequence). The CDR3 nucleotides are TGTGCTAGCAGCTGGGACTCCCAAGAGACCCAGTACTTC. This gives the protein CASSWDSQETQYF.

This clonotype has more than one count but fewer than ten. The chain joins TRBV6-6 to TRBJ1-2; possibly TRBD1 for D (5 bases). The CDR3 length is 12 residues. V was trimmed by 6 bases and J by 8 bases, leaving 13 bases between them. Germline loops: CDR1 MNHNY, CDR2 SVGAGI (reference sequence). The CDR3 DNA follows: TGTGCCAGCAGCCGGGACGGGGACGGCTACACCTTC. Amino acid sequence: CASSRDGDGYTF.

This chain links TRBV18 with TRBJ2-2; D is ambiguous. With 6 bases removed from V and 1 base from J, the gap between germline ends came to 12 bases. CDR3 length: 15 amino acids. Germline loops: CDR1 KGHSH, CDR2 LQKENI. The CDR3 here is CASSEARRNTGELFF. The CDR3 DNA reads TGTGCCAGCTCTGAGGCCCGAAGGAACACCGGGGAGCTGTTTTTT.

The chain links TRBV7-2 to TRBJ2-7; D could derive from TRBD1 or TRBD2 (5 bases each). The length of the CDR3 is 14 residues. From germline, CDR1 is SGHTA and CDR2 FQGNSA. Trimming cost V 2 bases and J 3 bases, with 11 bases left between them. CDR3: CASSLCGGNYEQYF. The DNA for the CDR3 is TGTGCCAGCAGCTTATGTGGGGGAAACTACGAGCAGTACTTC. The variable domain in full, completed from reference TRBV7-2 and TRBJ2-7, reads GAGVSQSPSNKVTEKGKDVELRCDPISGHTALYWYRQSLGQGLEFLIYFQGNSAPDKSGLPSDRFSAERTGGSVSTLTIQRTQQEDSAVYLCASSLCGGNYEQYFGPGTRLTVT.

V usage is TRBV10-1 and J usage is TRBJ2-2, with TRBD1 matching 8 bases. This CDR3 region has 17 residues. CDR1 is WNHNN, CDR2 SYGVQD, per germline (reference sequence). J lost 0 bases, V lost 2 bases, and 5 bases had no gene match. CDR3 sequence reads: CASSEPRDRPNTGELFF. CDR3 in DNA: TGCGCCAGCAGTGAGCCAAGGGACAGGCCGAACACCGGGGAGCTGTTTTTT.

This chain joins TRBV19 and TRBJ2-3; 8 bases fit TRBD2. Per the germline V gene, CDR1 is LNHDA and CDR2 is SQIVND (reference sequence). This CDR3 region has 15 residues. Germline trimming cut 4 bases from V and 4 bases from J; bases unmatched to any gene: 7. In nucleotides, the CDR3 is TGTGCCAGTAGTACCCCGACGGGGGGGGCAGATACGCAGTATTTT. This codes for CASSTPTGGADTQYF. The full variable domain, completed using reference TRBV19 and TRBJ2-3, is DGGITQSPKYLFRKEGQNVTLSCEQNLNHDAMYWYRQDPGQGLRLIYYSQIVNDFQKGDIAEGYSVSREKKESFPLTVTSAQKNPTAFYLCASSTPTGGADTQYFGPGTRLTVL.

This chain connects TRBV4-3 to TRBJ2-1; 9 nucleotides agree with TRBD1. In germline, CDR1 is LGHNA, CDR2 YSLEER. V lost 0 bases, J lost 7 bases, and 7 bases stayed unmatched. The CDR3 has 16 amino acids. Here the CDR3 reads CASSQDSVDRGNEQFF. The CDR3 DNA reads TGCGCCAGCAGCCAAGATTCTGTGGACAGGGGTAATGAGCAGTTCTTC.